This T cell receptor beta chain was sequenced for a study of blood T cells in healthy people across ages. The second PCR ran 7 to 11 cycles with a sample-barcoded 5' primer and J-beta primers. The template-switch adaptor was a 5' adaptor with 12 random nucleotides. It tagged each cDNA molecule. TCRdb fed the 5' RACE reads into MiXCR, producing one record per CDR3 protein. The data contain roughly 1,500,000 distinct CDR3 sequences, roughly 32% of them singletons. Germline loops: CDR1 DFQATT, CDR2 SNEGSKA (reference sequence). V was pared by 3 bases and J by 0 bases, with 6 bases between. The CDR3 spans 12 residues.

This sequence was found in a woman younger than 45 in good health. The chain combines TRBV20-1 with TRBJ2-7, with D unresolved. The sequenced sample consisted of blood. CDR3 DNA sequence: TGCAGTGCTAGTGGAAACTCCTACGAGCAGTACTTC. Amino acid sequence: CSASGNSYEQYF.